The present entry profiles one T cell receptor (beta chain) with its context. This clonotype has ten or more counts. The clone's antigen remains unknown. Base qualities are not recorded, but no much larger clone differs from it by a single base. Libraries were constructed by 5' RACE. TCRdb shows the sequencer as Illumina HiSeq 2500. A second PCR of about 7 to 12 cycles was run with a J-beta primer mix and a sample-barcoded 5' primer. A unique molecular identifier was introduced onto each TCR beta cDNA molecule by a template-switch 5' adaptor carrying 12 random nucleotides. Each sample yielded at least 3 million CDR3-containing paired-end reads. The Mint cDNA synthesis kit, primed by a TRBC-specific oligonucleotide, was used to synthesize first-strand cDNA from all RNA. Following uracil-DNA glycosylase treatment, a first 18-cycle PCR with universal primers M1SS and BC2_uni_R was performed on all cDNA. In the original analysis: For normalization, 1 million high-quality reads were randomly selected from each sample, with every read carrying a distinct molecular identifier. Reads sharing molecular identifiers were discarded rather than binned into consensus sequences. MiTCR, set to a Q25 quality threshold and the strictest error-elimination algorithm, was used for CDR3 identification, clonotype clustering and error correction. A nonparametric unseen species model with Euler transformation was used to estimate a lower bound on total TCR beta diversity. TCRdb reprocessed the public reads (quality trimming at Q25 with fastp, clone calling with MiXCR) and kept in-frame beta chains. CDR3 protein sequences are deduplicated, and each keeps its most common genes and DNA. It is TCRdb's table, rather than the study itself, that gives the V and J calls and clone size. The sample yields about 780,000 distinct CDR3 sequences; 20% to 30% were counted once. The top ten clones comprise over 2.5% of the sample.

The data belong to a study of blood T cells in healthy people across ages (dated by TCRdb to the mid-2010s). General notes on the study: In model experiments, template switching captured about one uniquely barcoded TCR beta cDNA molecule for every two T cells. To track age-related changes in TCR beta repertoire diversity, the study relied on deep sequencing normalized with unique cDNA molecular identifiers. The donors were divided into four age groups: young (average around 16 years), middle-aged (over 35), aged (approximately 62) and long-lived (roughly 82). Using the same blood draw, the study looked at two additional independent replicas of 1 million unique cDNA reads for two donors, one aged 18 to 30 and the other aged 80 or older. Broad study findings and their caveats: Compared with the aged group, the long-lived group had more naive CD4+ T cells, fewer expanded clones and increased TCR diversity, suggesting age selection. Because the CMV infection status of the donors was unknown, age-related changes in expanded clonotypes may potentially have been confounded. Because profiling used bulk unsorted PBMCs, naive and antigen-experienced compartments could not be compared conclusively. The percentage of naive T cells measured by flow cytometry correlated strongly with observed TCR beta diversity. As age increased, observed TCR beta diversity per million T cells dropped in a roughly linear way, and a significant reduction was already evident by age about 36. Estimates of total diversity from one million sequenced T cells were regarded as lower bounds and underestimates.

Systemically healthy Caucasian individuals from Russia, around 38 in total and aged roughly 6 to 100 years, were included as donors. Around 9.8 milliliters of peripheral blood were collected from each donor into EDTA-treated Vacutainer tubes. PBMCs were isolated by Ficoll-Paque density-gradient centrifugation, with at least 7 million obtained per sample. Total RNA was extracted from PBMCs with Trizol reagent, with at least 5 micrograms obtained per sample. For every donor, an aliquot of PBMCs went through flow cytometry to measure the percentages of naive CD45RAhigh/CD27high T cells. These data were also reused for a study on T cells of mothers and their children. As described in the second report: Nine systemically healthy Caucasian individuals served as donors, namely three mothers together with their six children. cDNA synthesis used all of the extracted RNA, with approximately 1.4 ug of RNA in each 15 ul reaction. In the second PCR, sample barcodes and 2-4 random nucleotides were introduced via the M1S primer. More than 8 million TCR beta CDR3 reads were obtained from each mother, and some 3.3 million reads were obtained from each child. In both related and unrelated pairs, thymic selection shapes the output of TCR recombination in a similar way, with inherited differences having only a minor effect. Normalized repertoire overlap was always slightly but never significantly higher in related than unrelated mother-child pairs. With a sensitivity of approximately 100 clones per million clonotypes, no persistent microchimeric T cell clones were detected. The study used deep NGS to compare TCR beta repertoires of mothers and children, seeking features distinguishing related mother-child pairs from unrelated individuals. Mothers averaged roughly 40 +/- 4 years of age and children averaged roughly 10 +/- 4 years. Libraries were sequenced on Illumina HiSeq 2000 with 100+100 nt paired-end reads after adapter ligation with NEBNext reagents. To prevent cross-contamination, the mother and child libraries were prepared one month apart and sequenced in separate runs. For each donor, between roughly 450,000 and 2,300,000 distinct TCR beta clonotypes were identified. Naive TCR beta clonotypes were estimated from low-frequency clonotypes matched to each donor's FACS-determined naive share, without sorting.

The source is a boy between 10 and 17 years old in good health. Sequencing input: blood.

The CDR3 sequence is CAISESGEETQYF. The DNA is TGTGCCATCAGTGAGTCAGGGGAAGAGACCCAGTACTTC. This chain joins TRBV10-3 to TRBJ2-5; tentative D gene TRBD1, with 5 bases matching. The CDR3, from cysteine to phenylalanine, totals 13 residues. The CDR3 DNA has 39 bases and is translated from base 1. The V end loses 0 bases and the J end loses 3 bases, and a stretch of 5 bases separates them. From a lookup of the germline V gene, CDR1 and CDR2 are ENHRY and SYGVKD.